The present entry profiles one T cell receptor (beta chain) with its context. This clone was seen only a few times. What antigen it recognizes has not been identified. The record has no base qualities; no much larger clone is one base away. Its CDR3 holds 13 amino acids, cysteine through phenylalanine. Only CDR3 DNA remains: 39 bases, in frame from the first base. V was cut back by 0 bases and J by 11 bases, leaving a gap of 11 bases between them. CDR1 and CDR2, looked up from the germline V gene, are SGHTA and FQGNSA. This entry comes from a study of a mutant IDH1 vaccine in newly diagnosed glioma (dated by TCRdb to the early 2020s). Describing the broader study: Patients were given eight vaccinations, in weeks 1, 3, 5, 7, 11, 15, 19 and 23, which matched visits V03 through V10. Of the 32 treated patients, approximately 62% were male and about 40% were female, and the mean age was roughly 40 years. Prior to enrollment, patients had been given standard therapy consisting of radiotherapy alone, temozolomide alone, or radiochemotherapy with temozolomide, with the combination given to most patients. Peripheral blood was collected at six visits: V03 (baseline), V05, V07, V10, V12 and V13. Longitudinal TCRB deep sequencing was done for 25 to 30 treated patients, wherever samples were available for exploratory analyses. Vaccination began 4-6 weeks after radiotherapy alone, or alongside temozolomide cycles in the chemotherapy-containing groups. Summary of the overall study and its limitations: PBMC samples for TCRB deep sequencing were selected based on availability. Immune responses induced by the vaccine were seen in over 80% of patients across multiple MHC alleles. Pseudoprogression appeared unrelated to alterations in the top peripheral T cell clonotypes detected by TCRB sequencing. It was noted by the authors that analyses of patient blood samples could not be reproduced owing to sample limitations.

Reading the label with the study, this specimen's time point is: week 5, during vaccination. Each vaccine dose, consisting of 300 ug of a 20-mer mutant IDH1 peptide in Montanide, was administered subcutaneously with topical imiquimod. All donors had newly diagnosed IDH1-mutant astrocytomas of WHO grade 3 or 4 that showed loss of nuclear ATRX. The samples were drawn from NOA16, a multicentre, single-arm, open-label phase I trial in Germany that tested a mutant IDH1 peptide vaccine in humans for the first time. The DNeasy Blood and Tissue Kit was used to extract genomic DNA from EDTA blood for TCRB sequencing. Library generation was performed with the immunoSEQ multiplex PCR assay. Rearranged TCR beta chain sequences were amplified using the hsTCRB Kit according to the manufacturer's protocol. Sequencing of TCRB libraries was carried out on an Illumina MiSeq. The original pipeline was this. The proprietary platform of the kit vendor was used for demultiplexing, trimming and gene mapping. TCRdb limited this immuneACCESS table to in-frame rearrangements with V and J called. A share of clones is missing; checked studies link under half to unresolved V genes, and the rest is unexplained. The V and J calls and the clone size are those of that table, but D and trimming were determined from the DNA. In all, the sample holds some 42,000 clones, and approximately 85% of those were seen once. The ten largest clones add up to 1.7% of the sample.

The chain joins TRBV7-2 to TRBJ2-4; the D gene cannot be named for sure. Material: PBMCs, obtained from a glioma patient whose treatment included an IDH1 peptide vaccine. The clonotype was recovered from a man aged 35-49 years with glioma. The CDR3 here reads CASSLAGFDVQYF. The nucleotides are TGTGCCAGCAGCTTAGCGGGGTTTGACGTTCAGTACTTC.